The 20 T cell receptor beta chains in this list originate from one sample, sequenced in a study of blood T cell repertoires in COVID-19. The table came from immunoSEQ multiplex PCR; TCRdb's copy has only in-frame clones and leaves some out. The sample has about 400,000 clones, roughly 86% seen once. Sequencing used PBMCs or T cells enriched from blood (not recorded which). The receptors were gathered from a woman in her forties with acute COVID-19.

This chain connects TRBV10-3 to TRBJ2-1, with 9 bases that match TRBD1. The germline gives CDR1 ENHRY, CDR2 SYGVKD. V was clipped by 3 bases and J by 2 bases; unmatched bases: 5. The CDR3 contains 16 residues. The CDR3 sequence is CAISESGQGTYNEQFF. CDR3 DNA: TGTGCCATCAGTGAATCGGGACAGGGAACCTACAATGAGCAGTTCTTC.

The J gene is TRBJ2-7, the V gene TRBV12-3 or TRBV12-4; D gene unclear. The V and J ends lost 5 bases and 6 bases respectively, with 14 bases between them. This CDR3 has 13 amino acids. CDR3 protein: CASSTPVSTEQYF. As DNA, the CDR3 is TGTGCCAGCAGTACCCCTGTAAGCACCGAGCAGTACTTC.

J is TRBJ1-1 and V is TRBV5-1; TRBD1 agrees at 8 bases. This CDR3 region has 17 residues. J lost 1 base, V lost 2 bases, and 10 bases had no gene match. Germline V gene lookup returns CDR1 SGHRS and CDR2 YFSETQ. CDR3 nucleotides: TGCGCCAGCAGCTTCACGAGAGGGACAGGCACGAACACTGAAGCTTTCTTT. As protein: CASSFTRGTGTNTEAFF. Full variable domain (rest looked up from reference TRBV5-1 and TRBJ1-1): KAGVTQTPRYLIKTRGQQVTLSCSPISGHRSVSWYQQTPGQGLQFLFEYFSETQRNKGNFPGRFSGRQFSNSRSEMNVSTLELGDSALYLCASSFTRGTGTNTEAFFGQGTRLTVV.

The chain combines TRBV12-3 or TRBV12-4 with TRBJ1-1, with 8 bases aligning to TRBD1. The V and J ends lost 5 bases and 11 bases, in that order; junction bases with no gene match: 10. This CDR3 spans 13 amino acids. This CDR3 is CASSVGRGRDAFF. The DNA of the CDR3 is TGTGCCAGCAGTGTGGGCAGGGGGCGCGACGCTTTCTTT.

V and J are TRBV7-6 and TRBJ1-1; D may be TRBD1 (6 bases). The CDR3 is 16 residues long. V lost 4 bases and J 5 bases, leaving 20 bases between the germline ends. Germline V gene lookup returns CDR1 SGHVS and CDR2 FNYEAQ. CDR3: CASSSYPEDSRTEAFF. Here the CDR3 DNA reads TGTGCCAGCAGCTCATACCCCGAGGACAGTCGGACTGAAGCTTTCTTT.

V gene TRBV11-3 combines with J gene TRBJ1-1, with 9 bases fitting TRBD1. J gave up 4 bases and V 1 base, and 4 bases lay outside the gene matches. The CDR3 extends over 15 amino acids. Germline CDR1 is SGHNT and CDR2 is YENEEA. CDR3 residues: CASSLGTGGGTEAFF. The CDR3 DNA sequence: TGTGCCAGCAGCTTAGGAACAGGGGGCGGCACTGAAGCTTTCTTT.

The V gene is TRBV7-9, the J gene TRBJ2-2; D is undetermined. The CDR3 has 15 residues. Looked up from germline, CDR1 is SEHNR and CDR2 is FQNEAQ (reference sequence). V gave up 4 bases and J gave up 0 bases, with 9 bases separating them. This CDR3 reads CASSSGVANTGELFF. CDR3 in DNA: TGTGCCAGCAGCTCGGGTGTAGCGAACACCGGGGAGCTGTTTTTT. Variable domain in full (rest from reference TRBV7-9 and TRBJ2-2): DTGVSQNPRHKITKRGQNVTFRCDPISEHNRLYWYRQTLGQGPEFLTYFQNEAQLEKSRLLSDRFSAERPKGSFSTLEIQRTEQGDSAMYLCASSSGVANTGELFFGEGSRLTVL.

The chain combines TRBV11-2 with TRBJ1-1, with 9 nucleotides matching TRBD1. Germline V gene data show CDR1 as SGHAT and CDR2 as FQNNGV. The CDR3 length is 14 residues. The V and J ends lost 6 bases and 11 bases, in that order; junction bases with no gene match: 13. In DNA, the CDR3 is TGTGCCAGCAGGATACCGGGACAGGGAGTTGGGGCTTTCTTT. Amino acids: CASRIPGQGVGAFF.

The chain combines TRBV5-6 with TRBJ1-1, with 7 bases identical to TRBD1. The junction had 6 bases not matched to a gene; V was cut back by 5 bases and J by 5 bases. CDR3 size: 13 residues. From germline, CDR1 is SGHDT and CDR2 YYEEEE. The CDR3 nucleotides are TGTGCCAGCAGGCTTAAGACAGGGACTGAAGCTTTCTTT. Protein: CASRLKTGTEAFF. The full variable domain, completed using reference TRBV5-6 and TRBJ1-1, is DAGVTQSPTHLIKTRGQQVTLRCSPKSGHDTVSWYQQALGQGPQFIFQYYEEEERQRGNFPDRFSGHQFPNYSSELNVNALLLGDSALYLCASRLKTGTEAFFGQGTRLTVV.

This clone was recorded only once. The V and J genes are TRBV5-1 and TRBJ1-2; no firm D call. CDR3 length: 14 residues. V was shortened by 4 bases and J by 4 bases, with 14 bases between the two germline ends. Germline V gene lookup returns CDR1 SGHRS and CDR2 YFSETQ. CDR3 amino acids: CASSIAADAYGYTF. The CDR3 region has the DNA TGCGCCAGCAGCATCGCAGCGGACGCCTATGGCTACACCTTC.

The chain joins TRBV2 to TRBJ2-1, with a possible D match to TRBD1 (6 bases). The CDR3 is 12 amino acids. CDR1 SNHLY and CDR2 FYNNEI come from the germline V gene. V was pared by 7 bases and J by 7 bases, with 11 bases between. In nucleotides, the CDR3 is TGTGCCAGCACAGGGGCTAGAAATGAGCAGTTCTTC. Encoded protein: CASTGARNEQFF. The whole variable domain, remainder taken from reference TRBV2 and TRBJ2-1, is EPEVTQTPSHQVTQMGQEVILRCVPISNHLYFYWYRQILGQKVEFLVSFYNNEISEKSEIFDDQFSVERPDGSNFTLKIRSTKLEDSAMYFCASTGARNEQFFGPGTRLTVL.

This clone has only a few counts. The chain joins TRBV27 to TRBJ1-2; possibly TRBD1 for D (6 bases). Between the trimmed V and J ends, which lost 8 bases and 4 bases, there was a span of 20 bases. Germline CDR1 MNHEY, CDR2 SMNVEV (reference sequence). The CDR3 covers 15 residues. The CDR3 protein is CASSEQGIESYGYTF. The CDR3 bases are TGTGCCAGCTCCGAACAGGGCATAGAGAGCTATGGCTACACCTTC.

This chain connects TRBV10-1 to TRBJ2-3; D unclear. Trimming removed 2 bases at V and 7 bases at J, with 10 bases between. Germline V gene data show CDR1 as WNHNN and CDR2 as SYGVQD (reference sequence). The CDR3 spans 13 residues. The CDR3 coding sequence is TGCGCCAGCAGTGAGACTCTCACTAATACGCAGTATTTT. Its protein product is CASSETLTNTQYF.

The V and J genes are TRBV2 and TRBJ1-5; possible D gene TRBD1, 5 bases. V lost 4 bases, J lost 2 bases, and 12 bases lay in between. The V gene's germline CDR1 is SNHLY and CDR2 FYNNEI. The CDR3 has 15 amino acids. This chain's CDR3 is CASSGGGIGNQPQHF. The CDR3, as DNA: TGTGCCAGCAGTGGGGGGGGAATTGGCAATCAGCCCCAGCATTTT.

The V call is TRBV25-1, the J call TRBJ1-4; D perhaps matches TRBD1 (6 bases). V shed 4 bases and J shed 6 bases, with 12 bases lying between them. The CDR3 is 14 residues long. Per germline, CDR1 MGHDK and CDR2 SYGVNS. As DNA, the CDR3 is TGTGCCAGCAGTGGCCCCAGGGGAGATGAAAAACTGTTTTTT. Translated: CASSGPRGDEKLFF.

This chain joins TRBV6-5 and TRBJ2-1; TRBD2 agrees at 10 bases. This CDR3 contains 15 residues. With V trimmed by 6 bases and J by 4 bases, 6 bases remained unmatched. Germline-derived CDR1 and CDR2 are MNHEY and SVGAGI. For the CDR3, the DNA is TGTGCCAGCAGCCTTTCTAGCGGGGGATACAATGAGCAGTTCTTC. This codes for CASSLSSGGYNEQFF.

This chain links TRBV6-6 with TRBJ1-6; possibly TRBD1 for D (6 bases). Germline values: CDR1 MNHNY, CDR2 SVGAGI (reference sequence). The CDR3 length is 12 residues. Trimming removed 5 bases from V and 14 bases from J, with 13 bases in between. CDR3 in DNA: TGTGCCAGCAGTCGGACAGACACTGCCCTCCACTTT. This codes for CASSRTDTALHF.

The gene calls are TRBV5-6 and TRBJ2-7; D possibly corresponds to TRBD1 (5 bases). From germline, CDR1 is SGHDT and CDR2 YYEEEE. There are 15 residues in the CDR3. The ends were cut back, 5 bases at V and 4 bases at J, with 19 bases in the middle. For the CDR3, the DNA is TGTGCCAGCAGGCCCCCTTCAGGGAACGCGTACGAGCAGTACTTC. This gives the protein CASRPPSGNAYEQYF. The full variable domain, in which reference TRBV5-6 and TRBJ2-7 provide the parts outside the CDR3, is DAGVTQSPTHLIKTRGQQVTLRCSPKSGHDTVSWYQQALGQGPQFIFQYYEEEERQRGNFPDRFSGHQFPNYSSELNVNALLLGDSALYLCASRPPSGNAYEQYFGPGTRLTVT.

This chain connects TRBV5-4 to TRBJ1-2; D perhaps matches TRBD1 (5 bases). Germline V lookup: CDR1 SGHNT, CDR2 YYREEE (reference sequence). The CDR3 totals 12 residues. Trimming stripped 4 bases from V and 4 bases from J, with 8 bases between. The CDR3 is CASSRGGYGYTF. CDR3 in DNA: TGTGCCAGCAGCAGGGGCGGCTATGGCTACACCTTC.

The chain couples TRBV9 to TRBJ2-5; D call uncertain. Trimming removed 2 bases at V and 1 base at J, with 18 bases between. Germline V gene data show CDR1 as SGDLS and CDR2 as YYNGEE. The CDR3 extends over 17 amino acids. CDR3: CASSVAGSSSIQETQYF. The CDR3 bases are TGTGCCAGCAGCGTGGCCGGGTCTTCGTCGATCCAAGAGACCCAGTACTTC. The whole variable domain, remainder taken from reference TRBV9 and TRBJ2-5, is DSGVTQTPKHLITATGQRVTLRCSPRSGDLSVYWYQQSLDQGLQFLIQYYNGEERAKGNILERFSAQQFPDLHSELNLSSLELGDSALYFCASSVAGSSSIQETQYFGPGTRLLVL.